Described below is a single TCR beta chain sequence and its context. The data belong to a study of OX40 agonist ivuxolimab in advanced cancers. Germline V gene lookup returns CDR1 SGHNT and CDR2 YYREEE (reference sequence). The CDR3 totals 12 residues. V dropped 3 bases and J dropped 4 bases, with 6 bases sitting between them. The repertoire was sequenced with immunoSEQ multiplex PCR; TCRdb's copy has only in-frame clones and lacks some. The repertoire consists of about 98,000 clones, with about 85% occurring once and the leading ten covering 0.82%. The specimen was CD4+ or CD8+ T cells sorted from blood, collected in a trial of the OX40 agonist ivuxolimab. The clonotype originates from an adult with an advanced solid tumor such as melanoma, head and neck, liver or kidney cancer. The chain is built from TRBV5-4 and TRBJ2-3; D is unresolved. CDR3 sequence reads: CASSSSPDTQYF. The CDR3 DNA follows: TGTGCCAGCAGCTCATCCCCAGATACGCAGTATTTT.